This TCR beta chain was recorded in a study of T cell responses to AZD1222 COVID-19 vaccine. The assay was immunoSEQ multiplex PCR, and TCRdb's table has in-frame clones only and misses some. The sample has about 140,000 clones; about 90% are singletons. Overall study results and limits: Spike-specific TCR breadth and depth went up after people got two AZD1222 doses. White British donors predominated, females outnumbered males, and clonal diversity was possibly underestimated. There were repertoire samples only from the period after the peak T cell response.

Concerning this clone: Its target is not known.

V lost 6 bases and J 0 bases, leaving 18 bases between the germline ends. This CDR3 spans 17 amino acids. The germline CDR1 and CDR2 sequences are MNHEY and SMNVEV (reference sequence). The TCR sequence derives from an adult who received the MenACWY meningococcal vaccine as a control. V is TRBV27 and J is TRBJ1-5, with a possible D match to TRBD1 (6 bases). Here the sequenced sample was peripheral blood, taken 28 days after the second dose of the MenACWY control vaccine. The CDR3 loop is CASRRAGAPYSNQPQHF. DNA of the CDR3: TGTGCCAGCAGACGAGCAGGGGCCCCTTATAGCAATCAGCCCCAGCATTTT.